The entry below gives a single T cell receptor (beta chain) sequence along with its context. Its cognate antigen is unknown. The source of the sample is a study of cytomegalovirus exposure and HLA in healthy donors. Whereas donors were nominally healthy upon sampling, unrecorded immune exposures were probable. The germline V gene encodes CDR1 SGHAT and CDR2 FQNNGV. The CDR3 loop spans 14 amino acids. Trimming cost V 6 bases and J 0 bases, with 9 bases left between them. 60 Vbeta and 13 Jbeta primers were used in PCR. Only in-frame clones appear in the TCRdb table, and some are missing; sequencing was by immunoSEQ multiplex PCR. This table holds about 270,000 clones, under 80% found once. Study results and limitations: Productive status was seen about 87% or about 30% of the time for most TCR beta V segments in an earlier analysis. When the data were analyzed later, several of the most significant clusters appeared to be linked to common viral pathogens.

The V and J genes are TRBV11-2 and TRBJ2-1; D is uncertain. The source is a female donor in good health and CMV-seronegative. Sample: PBMCs. Written as DNA, the CDR3 is TGTGCCAGCAGAGCTCCGGGCTCCTACAATGAGCAGTTCTTC. Protein: CASRAPGSYNEQFF. Looking up the rest from reference TRBV11-2 and TRBJ2-1 gives the full variable domain: EAGVAQSPRYKIIEKRQSVAFWCNPISGHATLYWYQQILGQGPKLLIQFQNNGVVDDSQLPKDRFSAERLKGVDSTLKIQPAKLEDSAVYLCASRAPGSYNEQFFGPGTRLTVL.